This TCR beta chain was documented in a study of cytotoxic CD8 clonotypes in ibrutinib-treated CLL. The length of the CDR3 is 13 residues. In germline, CDR1 is SEHNR, CDR2 FQNEAQ (reference sequence). The V segment lost 5 bases and the J segment 3 bases; nucleotides outside the gene matches: 4. Measured with immunoSEQ multiplex PCR; TCRdb has only the in-frame clones, and not every one. The sample holds some 200,000 clones, roughly 79% seen once. The receptor was isolated from a human donor with chronic lymphocytic leukemia. This specimen consisted of PBMCs, obtained after 12 months of ibrutinib treatment. The rearrangement uses TRBV7-9 and TRBJ2-7; 7 bases agree with TRBD1. The CDR3 reads CASSPGQYYEQYF. The DNA of the CDR3 is TGTGCCAGCAGCCCGGGACAGTACTACGAGCAGTACTTC.